Listed here is a single TCR beta chain. It was RNA transcripts that yielded the amplified TCR beta CDR3 regions. HTBI primers drove first-round RT-PCR of the TCR CDR3. TCRdb reprocessed the multiplex PCR reads via MiXCR and lists one record per CDR3 protein. The data contain about 600,000 distinct CDR3 sequences, approximately 15% of them singletons. The germline V gene has CDR1 SGHAT and CDR2 FQNNGV. This CDR3 comprises 13 residues. Trimming removed 6 bases from V and 5 bases from J, with 10 bases in between. The data were taken from a study of T cells in Graves' hyperthyroidism and ophthalmopathy. The sequence came from a woman in her 40s with Graves' ophthalmopathy. The sample taken for sequencing was blood. The chain links TRBV11-2 to TRBJ2-2; D may match TRBD1 or TRBD2 (5 bases each). In DNA form, the CDR3 reads TGTGCCAGCAGGGGACCGGATACCGGGGAGCTGTTTTTT. Encoded protein: CASRGPDTGELFF.